A selection of T cell receptor beta chains follows, all from one sample in a study of PD-L1 blockade in urothelial cancer. Some clones are missing from TCRdb's copy, which holds only in-frame ones; the method was immunoSEQ multiplex PCR. Of roughly 24,000 clones in the sample, 75% to 90% were seen once. Material: PBMCs, obtained around atezolizumab (anti-PD-L1) treatment. These receptor sequences come from a man in his 60s with urothelial cancer. The CDR3 runs from the conserved cysteine through the conserved F or W. The order of the fields is J gene, CDR3 length, clone size, D gene, V gene, CDR3 protein, CDR3 DNA. The D gene is left open where the match is weak. Rows may omit the clone size; those that give it use once, few, many or a size class.

J gene: TRBJ1-3
CDR3 length: 14
clone size: .
D gene: TRBD1
V gene: TRBV5-6
CDR3 protein: CASSSQGEGNTIYF
CDR3 DNA: TGTGCCAGCAGCTCTCAGGGGGAAGGAAACACCATATATTTT

J gene: TRBJ2-1
CDR3 length: 12
clone size: .
D gene: .
V gene: TRBV6-1
CDR3 protein: CASSETRFEQFF
CDR3 DNA: TGTGCCAGCAGTGAGACTAGGTTTGAGCAGTTCTTC

J gene: TRBJ2-5
CDR3 length: 14
clone size: .
D gene: TRBD1
V gene: TRBV6-5
CDR3 protein: CASSYGTGGATQYF
CDR3 DNA: TGTGCCAGCAGTTACGGGACAGGAGGTGCGACCCAGTACTTC

J gene: TRBJ1-5
CDR3 length: 15
clone size: .
D gene: .
V gene: TRBV7-2
CDR3 protein: CASSFTSGGNQPQHF
CDR3 DNA: TGTGCCAGCAGTTTCACCTCAGGGGGCAATCAGCCCCAGCATTTT

J gene: TRBJ1-5
CDR3 length: 14
clone size: .
D gene: .
V gene: TRBV7-2
CDR3 protein: CASSSLQFSQPQHF
CDR3 DNA: TGTGCCAGCAGCTCCTTACAGTTCAGTCAGCCCCAGCATTTT

J gene: TRBJ1-4
CDR3 length: 12
clone size: .
D gene: .
V gene: TRBV5-6
CDR3 protein: CASSWGRERLFF
CDR3 DNA: TGTGCCAGCAGCTGGGGCCGGGAGAGACTGTTTTTT

J gene: TRBJ2-3
CDR3 length: 15
clone size: .
D gene: TRBD2
V gene: TRBV7-2
CDR3 protein: CASSNIAGGPNTQYF
CDR3 DNA: TGTGCCAGCAGCAATATAGCGGGGGGGCCGAATACGCAGTATTTT

J gene: TRBJ1-2
CDR3 length: 13
clone size: once
D gene: TRBD1
V gene: TRBV7-9
CDR3 protein: CASSPDRAHGYTF
CDR3 DNA: TGTGCCAGCAGCCCCGACAGGGCCCATGGCTACACCTTC

J gene: TRBJ2-3
CDR3 length: 12
clone size: .
D gene: .
V gene: TRBV10-3
CDR3 protein: CAIRDNTDTQYF
CDR3 DNA: TGTGCCATCAGGGACAACACAGATACGCAGTATTTT

J gene: TRBJ2-5
CDR3 length: 12
clone size: .
D gene: .
V gene: TRBV7-8
CDR3 protein: CATKRGLETQYF
CDR3 DNA: TGTGCCACAAAGAGAGGGTTAGAGACCCAGTACTTC

J gene: TRBJ2-3
CDR3 length: 15
clone size: .
D gene: .
V gene: TRBV7-2
CDR3 protein: CASSSGRRDADTQYF
CDR3 DNA: TGTGCCAGCAGCTCGGGACGGAGGGACGCAGATACGCAGTATTTT

J gene: TRBJ2-1
CDR3 length: 16
clone size: .
D gene: TRBD1
V gene: TRBV9
CDR3 protein: CASSSGGDRVKNEQFF
CDR3 DNA: TGTGCCAGCAGCAGCGGCGGGGACAGGGTTAAAAATGAGCAGTTCTTC

J gene: TRBJ2-3
CDR3 length: 16
clone size: .
D gene: TRBD2
V gene: TRBV6-4
CDR3 protein: CASSGLAGGGTDTQYF
CDR3 DNA: TGTGCCAGCAGTGGACTAGCGGGAGGAGGCACAGATACGCAGTATTTT

J gene: TRBJ2-3
CDR3 length: 12
clone size: .
D gene: .
V gene: TRBV6-6
CDR3 protein: CASRPYGDTQYF
CDR3 DNA: TGTGCCAGCAGACCCTACGGGGATACGCAGTATTTT

J gene: TRBJ2-2
CDR3 length: 13
clone size: .
D gene: TRBD1
V gene: TRBV2
CDR3 protein: CASKGQGAGELFF
CDR3 DNA: TGTGCCAGCAAGGGACAGGGGGCCGGGGAGCTGTTTTTT

J gene: TRBJ2-7
CDR3 length: 15
clone size: .
D gene: TRBD2
V gene: TRBV9
CDR3 protein: CASSVGRGETYEQYF
CDR3 DNA: TGTGCCAGCAGCGTAGGTCGGGGGGAAACCTACGAGCAGTACTTC

J gene: TRBJ1-3
CDR3 length: 15
clone size: .
D gene: TRBD1
V gene: TRBV19
CDR3 protein: CASSKGQIFGNTIYF
CDR3 DNA: TGTGCCAGTAGTAAGGGACAGATCTTTGGAAACACCATATATTTT

J gene: TRBJ1-5
CDR3 length: 14
clone size: few
D gene: .
V gene: TRBV5-1
CDR3 protein: CASSYFGGNQPQHF
CDR3 DNA: TGCGCCAGCAGCTACTTCGGGGGCAATCAGCCCCAGCATTTT

J gene: TRBJ1-1
CDR3 length: 15
clone size: .
D gene: .
V gene: TRBV5-1
CDR3 protein: CASSLEVSGITEAFF
CDR3 DNA: TGCGCCAGCAGCTTGGAGGTTTCAGGGATCACTGAAGCTTTCTTT

J gene: TRBJ2-5
CDR3 length: 14
clone size: .
D gene: .
V gene: TRBV28
CDR3 protein: CASIDSRRMETQYF
CDR3 DNA: TGTGCCAGCATAGACAGCCGACGGATGGAGACCCAGTACTTC

J gene: TRBJ2-5
CDR3 length: 13
clone size: .
D gene: .
V gene: TRBV6-1
CDR3 protein: CASSDGSGETQYF
CDR3 DNA: TGTGCCAGCAGTGACGGCTCGGGGGAGACCCAGTACTTC

J gene: TRBJ2-6
CDR3 length: 12
clone size: .
D gene: .
V gene: TRBV10-3
CDR3 protein: CATETSANVLTF
CDR3 DNA: TGTGCCACGGAGACCTCGGCCAACGTCCTGACTTTC

J gene: TRBJ2-5
CDR3 length: 15
clone size: .
D gene: .
V gene: TRBV4-1
CDR3 protein: CASSQDRGLGETQYF
CDR3 DNA: TGCGCCAGCAGCCAAGATCGGGGATTAGGGGAGACCCAGTACTTC

J gene: TRBJ1-1
CDR3 length: 13
clone size: .
D gene: .
V gene: TRBV30
CDR3 protein: CACSGKTNTEAFF
CDR3 DNA: TGTGCCTGCTCCGGGAAAACGAACACTGAAGCTTTCTTT

J gene: TRBJ2-3
CDR3 length: 16
clone size: .
D gene: TRBD2
V gene: TRBV11-3
CDR3 protein: CASSYTGTTMGDTQYF
CDR3 DNA: TGTGCCAGCAGCTACACCGGGACTACTATGGGAGATACGCAGTATTTT

J gene: TRBJ1-2
CDR3 length: 11
clone size: .
D gene: TRBD1
V gene: TRBV29-1
CDR3 protein: CSVEKGAGYTF
CDR3 DNA: TGCAGCGTTGAGAAGGGGGCCGGCTACACCTTC

J gene: TRBJ1-2
CDR3 length: 17
clone size: .
D gene: .
V gene: TRBV7-2
CDR3 protein: CASSQRRIGRANYGYTF
CDR3 DNA: TGTGCCAGCAGCCAGAGGAGAATTGGCAGGGCAAACTATGGCTACACCTTC

J gene: TRBJ1-3
CDR3 length: 14
clone size: once
D gene: .
V gene: TRBV30
CDR3 protein: CAWGGRFSGNTIYF
CDR3 DNA: TGTGCCTGGGGCGGAAGGTTCTCTGGAAACACCATATATTTT

J gene: TRBJ2-6
CDR3 length: 14
clone size: .
D gene: .
V gene: TRBV6-5
CDR3 protein: CASQGYSGANVLTF
CDR3 DNA: TGTGCCTCCCAGGGCTACTCTGGGGCCAACGTCCTGACTTTC

J gene: TRBJ1-5
CDR3 length: 13
clone size: .
D gene: .
V gene: TRBV5-4
CDR3 protein: CASSFNSNQPQHF
CDR3 DNA: TGTGCCAGCAGCTTTAATAGCAATCAGCCCCAGCATTTT

J gene: TRBJ2-7
CDR3 length: 13
clone size: .
D gene: .
V gene: TRBV6-5
CDR3 protein: CASSYPPTYEQYF
CDR3 DNA: TGTGCCAGCAGTTACCCCCCCACCTACGAGCAGTACTTC

J gene: TRBJ1-6
CDR3 length: 16
clone size: once
D gene: .
V gene: TRBV2
CDR3 protein: CASSEPRGEYNSPLHF
CDR3 DNA: TGTGCCAGCAGCGAGCCTCGGGGGGAATATAATTCACCCCTCCACTTT

J gene: TRBJ1-1
CDR3 length: 17
clone size: few
D gene: TRBD1
V gene: TRBV9
CDR3 protein: CASSVGTGSKMNTEAFF
CDR3 DNA: TGTGCCAGCAGCGTCGGGACAGGGTCGAAAATGAACACTGAAGCTTTCTTT

J gene: TRBJ2-3
CDR3 length: 13
clone size: .
D gene: .
V gene: TRBV11-3
CDR3 protein: CASSIRGADTQYF
CDR3 DNA: TGTGCCAGCAGCATCAGGGGCGCAGATACGCAGTATTTT

J gene: TRBJ2-1
CDR3 length: 15
clone size: .
D gene: .
V gene: TRBV7-9
CDR3 protein: CASSLVSSWANEQFF
CDR3 DNA: TGTGCCAGCAGCTTAGTTTCTTCCTGGGCCAATGAGCAGTTCTTC

J gene: TRBJ2-7
CDR3 length: 16
clone size: .
D gene: TRBD1
V gene: TRBV7-9
CDR3 protein: CASSLINRDRAYEQYF
CDR3 DNA: TGTGCCAGCAGCTTGATTAACCGGGACAGAGCCTACGAGCAGTACTTC

J gene: TRBJ2-5
CDR3 length: 14
clone size: .
D gene: .
V gene: TRBV5-1
CDR3 protein: CASSGGPSEETQYF
CDR3 DNA: TGCGCCAGCAGCGGAGGGCCTTCGGAAGAGACCCAGTACTTC

J gene: TRBJ2-2
CDR3 length: 15
clone size: .
D gene: .
V gene: TRBV5-1
CDR3 protein: CASSPDRPNTGELFF
CDR3 DNA: TGCGCCAGCAGCCCGGACAGACCGAACACCGGGGAGCTGTTTTTT

J gene: TRBJ2-7
CDR3 length: 13
clone size: .
D gene: .
V gene: TRBV13
CDR3 protein: CASSPASSYEQYF
CDR3 DNA: TGTGCCAGCAGCCCCGCTAGCTCCTACGAGCAGTACTTC

J gene: TRBJ1-6
CDR3 length: 15
clone size: .
D gene: .
V gene: TRBV28
CDR3 protein: CASSLSAGRDSPLHF
CDR3 DNA: TGTGCCAGCAGTTTATCGGCAGGCAGGGATTCACCCCTCCACTTT

J gene: TRBJ1-5
CDR3 length: 18
clone size: .
D gene: .
V gene: TRBV15
CDR3 protein: CATSREWGGTPSNQPQHF
CDR3 DNA: TGTGCCACCAGCAGAGAGTGGGGAGGGACCCCCAGCAATCAGCCCCAGCATTTT

J gene: TRBJ2-7
CDR3 length: 14
clone size: .
D gene: TRBD2
V gene: TRBV9
CDR3 protein: CASSAQSGRYEQYF
CDR3 DNA: TGTGCCAGCAGTGCCCAGAGCGGGAGATACGAGCAGTACTTC

J gene: TRBJ2-6
CDR3 length: 20
clone size: .
D gene: TRBD1
V gene: TRBV4-1
CDR3 protein: CASSQVLDRGAVPGANVLTF
CDR3 DNA: TGCGCCAGCAGCCAAGTATTGGACAGGGGAGCTGTCCCTGGGGCCAACGTCCTGACTTTC

J gene: TRBJ1-4
CDR3 length: 13
clone size: few
D gene: .
V gene: TRBV30
CDR3 protein: CAWRQASNEKLFF
CDR3 DNA: TGTGCCTGGAGGCAGGCGAGTAATGAAAAACTGTTTTTT

J gene: TRBJ2-5
CDR3 length: 13
clone size: .
D gene: .
V gene: TRBV18
CDR3 protein: CASSPRQRETQYF
CDR3 DNA: TGTGCCAGCTCACCAAGACAGAGGGAGACCCAGTACTTC

J gene: TRBJ2-1
CDR3 length: 17
clone size: .
D gene: TRBD2
V gene: TRBV11-3
CDR3 protein: CASSQGTSGLSYNEQFF
CDR3 DNA: TGTGCCAGCAGCCAAGGGACTAGCGGTCTCTCCTACAATGAGCAGTTCTTC

J gene: TRBJ1-1
CDR3 length: 14
clone size: .
D gene: .
V gene: TRBV27
CDR3 protein: CASSIQGLNTEAFF
CDR3 DNA: TGTGCCAGCAGCATACAGGGCCTGAACACTGAAGCTTTCTTT

J gene: TRBJ1-1
CDR3 length: 14
clone size: .
D gene: TRBD1
V gene: TRBV5-1
CDR3 protein: CASFPGGMNTEAFF
CDR3 DNA: TGCGCCAGCTTTCCAGGGGGTATGAACACTGAAGCTTTCTTT

J gene: TRBJ1-3
CDR3 length: 14
clone size: .
D gene: .
V gene: TRBV15
CDR3 protein: CATAPGGPGNTIYF
CDR3 DNA: TGTGCCACAGCCCCGGGGGGGCCTGGAAACACCATATATTTT

J gene: TRBJ1-2
CDR3 length: 13
clone size: .
D gene: TRBD1
V gene: TRBV7-3
CDR3 protein: CASSQGVNYGYTF
CDR3 DNA: TGTGCCAGCAGCCAGGGGGTTAACTATGGCTACACCTTC

J gene: TRBJ2-6
CDR3 length: 17
clone size: .
D gene: .
V gene: TRBV19
CDR3 protein: CASSIFGREAGANVLTF
CDR3 DNA: TGTGCCAGTAGTATCTTCGGCAGGGAGGCTGGGGCCAACGTCCTGACTTTC

J gene: TRBJ2-7
CDR3 length: 17
clone size: once
D gene: TRBD2
V gene: TRBV5-1
CDR3 protein: CASSPSPGLVSSYEQYF
CDR3 DNA: TGCGCCAGCAGCCCGTCCCCCGGACTAGTGAGCTCCTACGAGCAGTACTTC

J gene: TRBJ1-1
CDR3 length: 19
clone size: .
D gene: TRBD1
V gene: TRBV5-1
CDR3 protein: CASSAARPGQGARNTEAFF
CDR3 DNA: TGCGCCAGCAGCGCTGCGCGACCGGGACAGGGGGCCCGGAACACTGAAGCTTTCTTT

J gene: TRBJ1-4
CDR3 length: 15
clone size: .
D gene: .
V gene: TRBV15
CDR3 protein: CATSRGKQGNEKLFF
CDR3 DNA: TGTGCCACCAGCAGAGGCAAACAGGGAAATGAAAAACTGTTTTTT

J gene: TRBJ2-5
CDR3 length: 11
clone size: .
D gene: .
V gene: TRBV7-2
CDR3 protein: CASSLSWTQYF
CDR3 DNA: TGTGCCAGCAGCTTAAGCTGGACCCAGTACTTC

J gene: TRBJ2-1
CDR3 length: 17
clone size: .
D gene: TRBD2
V gene: TRBV10-3
CDR3 protein: CAITPGLAISSYNEQFF
CDR3 DNA: TGTGCCATCACCCCGGGACTAGCGATCAGCTCCTACAATGAGCAGTTCTTC

J gene: TRBJ1-1
CDR3 length: 15
clone size: few
D gene: .
V gene: TRBV6-5
CDR3 protein: CASSYRNIQGTEAFF
CDR3 DNA: TGTGCCAGCAGTTACCGAAATATACAGGGCACTGAAGCTTTCTTT

J gene: TRBJ2-2
CDR3 length: 16
clone size: .
D gene: TRBD1
V gene: TRBV4-2
CDR3 protein: CASSQEQGLNTGELFF
CDR3 DNA: TGTGCCAGCAGCCAGGAACAGGGGCTCAACACCGGGGAGCTGTTTTTT

J gene: TRBJ1-5
CDR3 length: 14
clone size: .
D gene: TRBD1
V gene: TRBV11-2
CDR3 protein: CASSSQGSNQPQHF
CDR3 DNA: TGTGCCAGCAGCTCACAGGGGTCAAATCAGCCCCAGCATTTT